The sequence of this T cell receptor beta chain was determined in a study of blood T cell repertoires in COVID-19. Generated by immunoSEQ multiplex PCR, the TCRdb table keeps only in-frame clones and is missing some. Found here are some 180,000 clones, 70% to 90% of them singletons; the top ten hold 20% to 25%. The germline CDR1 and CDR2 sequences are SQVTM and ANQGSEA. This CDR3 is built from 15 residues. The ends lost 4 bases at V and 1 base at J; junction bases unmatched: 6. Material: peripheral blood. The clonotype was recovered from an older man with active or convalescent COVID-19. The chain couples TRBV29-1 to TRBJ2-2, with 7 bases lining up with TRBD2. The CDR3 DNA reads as TGCAGCGTTGCTAGGGGAGGGGTGAACACCGGGGAGCTGTTTTTT. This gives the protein CSVARGGVNTGELFF.